The clone carrying this TCR beta chain was counted at least ten times. TCRdb passed the 5' RACE reads through MiXCR, listing each CDR3 protein once. The sample lists around 210,000 distinct CDR3 sequences; roughly 8.2% were seen once. These data originate in a study of CD8 T cells in ankylosing spondylitis. Trimming shortened V by 1 base and J by 7 bases, and 13 bases separated the two germline ends. Germline V CDR1 and CDR2: KGHDR, SFDVKD. The CDR3 contains 15 residues. The sequencing sample was made of blood, either unsorted or a sorted T cell fraction (not recorded which). The rearrangement links TRBV24-1 to TRBJ2-1; tentatively, D is TRBD2 (6 bases). The TCR was taken from a female donor with ankylosing spondylitis or in good health (not recorded which). The CDR3 coding sequence is TGTGCCACCAGTGATTTATTTGGGGGGAAAAATGAGCAGTTCTTC. It is translated as CATSDLFGGKNEQFF.